This T cell receptor beta chain was sequenced in a study of T cells in narcolepsy (dated by TCRdb to the late 2010s). Describing the broader study: Healthy control donors were enrolled in the study alongside patients who had narcolepsy type 1 or type 2 (NT1, NT2). The study sought autoreactive T cells targeting hypocretin neuron self-antigens (hypocretin, TRIB2) in narcolepsy patients, using TCR Vbeta sequencing to track clonotypes in blood and CSF.

The library was generated by the immunoSEQ multiplex PCR assay. Sourced from immuneACCESS, this table was stored by TCRdb with only in-frame sequences that have V and J called. A share of the clones is absent; for the studies checked, an unresolved V gene accounts for under half, and the remainder has no known explanation. The sample profile shows about 37,000 clones; 75% to 90% of them were found once. In total, the top ten clones hold about 1% of the sample. In the case of this clone: Its antigen is unknown. Per-base quality was not reported, and no clone a single base away is much larger than it.

Trimming removed 5 bases from V and 6 bases from J; the gene matches leave 17 bases unexplained. From the cysteine up to the phenylalanine, the CDR3 has a length of 19 residues. The DNA shown is the 57-base CDR3, in frame from base 1. The CDR1 and CDR2 encoded by the germline V gene (reference sequence) are LNHDA and SQIVND. For TCR Vbeta sequencing, memory CD4+ T cells were sorted ex vivo from the peripheral blood of narcolepsy patients and healthy controls. The research as a whole found: Some blood memory CD4+ repertoires from patients and controls contained no sequences matching autoreactive T cell clones. Numbers of sequenced blood memory CD4+ clonotypes were comparable, averaging about 39,494 in patients and 30,000 to 35,000 in controls. In plots comparing CSF and blood CD4+ T cell clonotypes from the same patient, HCRT-specific and TRIB2-specific autoreactive clonotypes were highlighted. According to the report, autoreactive clonotypes were detected serially in the blood of the same patients and of different patients, but not in healthy controls.

The chain was built from TRBV19 and TRBJ2-5, with 14 junctional bases fitting TRBD2. Source material: memory (CD45RA-) CD4+ T cells from blood. Read against the paper, the sample's cell subset or site label means: memory T cells sorted ex vivo from peripheral blood. The clonotype originates from a human donor in good health. The sequenced DNA: TGTGCCAGTAGTTCCCGGGGTGGGACTAGCGGGAGTGCGCTAAAGACCCAGTACTTC. This translates into CASSSRGGTSGSALKTQYF.